The present entry profiles one T cell receptor beta chain with its context. The protocol was immunoSEQ multiplex PCR, while the TCRdb copy is restricted to in-frame clones and leaves out a portion. Of about 83,000 clones listed, about 91% were seen once; the top ten hold 0.27%. The sample is drawn from a study of technical replicates of blood from four donors. The V segment lost 1 base and the J segment 6 bases; nucleotides outside the gene matches: 7. The germline V gene encodes CDR1 MNHNS and CDR2 SASEGT. The CDR3 has 15 amino acids. This receptor was obtained from a human donor in good health. The chain carries TRBV6-1 and TRBJ1-1, with TRBD1 matching over 8 bases. The sequenced sample consisted of T cells isolated from PBMCs. The CDR3 here is CASSEDQGAIAEAFF. CDR3 coding DNA: TGTGCCAGCAGTGAAGATCAGGGGGCGATCGCTGAAGCTTTCTTT.